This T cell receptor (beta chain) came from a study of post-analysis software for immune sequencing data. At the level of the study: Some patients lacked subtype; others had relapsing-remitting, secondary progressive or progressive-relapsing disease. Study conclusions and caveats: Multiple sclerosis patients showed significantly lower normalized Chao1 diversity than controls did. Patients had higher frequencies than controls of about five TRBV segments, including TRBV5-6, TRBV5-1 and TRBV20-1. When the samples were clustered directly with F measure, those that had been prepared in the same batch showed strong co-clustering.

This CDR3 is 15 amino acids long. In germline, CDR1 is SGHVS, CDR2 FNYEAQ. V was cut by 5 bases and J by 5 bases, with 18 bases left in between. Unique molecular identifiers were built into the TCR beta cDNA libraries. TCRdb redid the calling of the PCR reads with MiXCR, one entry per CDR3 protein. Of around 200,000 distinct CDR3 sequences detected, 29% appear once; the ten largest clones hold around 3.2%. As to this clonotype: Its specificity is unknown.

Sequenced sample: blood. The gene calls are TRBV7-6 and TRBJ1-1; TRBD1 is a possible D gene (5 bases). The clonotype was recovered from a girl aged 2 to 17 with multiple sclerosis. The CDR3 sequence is CASSREPGRGTEAFF. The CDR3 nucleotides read TGTGCCAGCAGCCGTGAACCGGGGCGGGGGACTGAAGCTTTCTTT.